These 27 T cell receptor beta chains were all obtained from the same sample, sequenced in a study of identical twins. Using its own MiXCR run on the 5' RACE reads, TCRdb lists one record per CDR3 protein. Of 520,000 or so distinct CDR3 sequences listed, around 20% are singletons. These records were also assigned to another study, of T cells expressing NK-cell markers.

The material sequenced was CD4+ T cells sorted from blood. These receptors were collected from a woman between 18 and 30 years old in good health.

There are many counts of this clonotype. As DNA, the CDR3 is TGTGCCAGCAGCTCGGGGGAACAGCGGGGGACCCCCTACGAGCAGTACTTC. Amino acid sequence: CASSSGEQRGTPYEQYF. This rearrangement joins TRBV7-3 to TRBJ2-7; 8 nucleotides match TRBD2. Germline CDR1 reads SGHTA; CDR2 reads FQGTGA. The V and J ends lost 4 bases and 2 bases, in that order; junction bases with no gene match: 13. This CDR3 is 17 amino acids long. The variable domain in full, completed from reference TRBV7-3 and TRBJ2-7, reads GAGVSQTPSNKVTEKGKYVELRCDPISGHTALYWYRQSLGQGPEFLIYFQGTGAADDSGLPNDRFFAVRPEGSVSTLKIQRTERGDSAVYLCASSSGEQRGTPYEQYFGPGTRLTVT.

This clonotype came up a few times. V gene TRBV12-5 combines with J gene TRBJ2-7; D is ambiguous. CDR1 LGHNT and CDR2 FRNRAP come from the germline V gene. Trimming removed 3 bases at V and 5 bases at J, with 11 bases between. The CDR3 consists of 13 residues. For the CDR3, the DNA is TGTGCTAGTGGTTTCTCATCTGTGAACGAGCAGTACTTC. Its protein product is CASGFSSVNEQYF.

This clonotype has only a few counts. The CDR3 DNA is TGTGCCGGATCCGGGACTACCGAGCAGTTCTTC. Translated, it gives CAGSGTTEQFF. V is TRBV10-3 and J is TRBJ2-1; 7 bases line up with TRBD2. Losses at the gene ends were 11 bases for V and 10 bases for J; bases not matched to a gene: 8. The CDR3 spans 11 residues. Germline-derived CDR1 and CDR2 are ENHRY and SYGVKD.

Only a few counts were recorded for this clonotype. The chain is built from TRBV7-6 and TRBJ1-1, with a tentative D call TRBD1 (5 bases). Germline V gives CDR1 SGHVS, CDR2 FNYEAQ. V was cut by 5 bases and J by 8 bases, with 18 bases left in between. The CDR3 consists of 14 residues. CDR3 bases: TGTGCCAGCAGCCTTCTTATGACAGACTTAGAAGCTTTCTTT. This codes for CASSLLMTDLEAFF.

CDR3 bases: TGTGCCAGCTCACCATTCTCGAGCGGCAGGGGATACACAGATACGCAGTATTTT. As protein: CASSPFSSGRGYTDTQYF. The J gene is TRBJ2-3, the V gene TRBV18; D might be TRBD1 (6 bases). The V end lost 2 bases, the J end lost 2 bases, and 20 bases lay between the germline ends. This CDR3 contains 18 residues. Germline-derived CDR1 and CDR2 are KGHSH and LQKENI. Combining the CDR3 with reference TRBV18 and TRBJ2-3 gives the whole variable domain NAGVMQNPRHLVRRRGQEARLRCSPMKGHSHVYWYRQLPEEGLKFMVYLQKENIIDESGMPKERFSAEFPKEGPSILRIQQVVRGDSAAYFCASSPFSSGRGYTDTQYFGPGTRLTVL.

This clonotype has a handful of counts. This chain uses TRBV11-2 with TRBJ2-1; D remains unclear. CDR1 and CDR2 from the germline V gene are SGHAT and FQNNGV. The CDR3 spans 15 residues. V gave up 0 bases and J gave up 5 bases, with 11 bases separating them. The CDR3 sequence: CASSLEVGRNNEQFF. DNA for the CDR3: TGTGCCAGCAGCTTAGAAGTAGGCCGAAACAATGAGCAGTTCTTC.

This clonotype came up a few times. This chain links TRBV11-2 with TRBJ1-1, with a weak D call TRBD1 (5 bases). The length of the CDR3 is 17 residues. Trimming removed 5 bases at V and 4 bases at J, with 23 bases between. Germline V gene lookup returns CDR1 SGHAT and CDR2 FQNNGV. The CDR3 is CASSRFRGAGRGTEAFF. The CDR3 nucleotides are TGTGCCAGCAGCCGGTTCCGGGGTGCGGGGCGGGGCACTGAAGCTTTCTTT.

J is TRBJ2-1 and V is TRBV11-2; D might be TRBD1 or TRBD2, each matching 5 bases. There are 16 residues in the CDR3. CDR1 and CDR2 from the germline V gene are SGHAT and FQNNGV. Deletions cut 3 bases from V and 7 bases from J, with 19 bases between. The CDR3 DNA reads TGTGCCAGCAGCTTTGAGGGGTCCTCCAAGGCGAATGAGCAGTTCTTC. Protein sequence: CASSFEGSSKANEQFF.

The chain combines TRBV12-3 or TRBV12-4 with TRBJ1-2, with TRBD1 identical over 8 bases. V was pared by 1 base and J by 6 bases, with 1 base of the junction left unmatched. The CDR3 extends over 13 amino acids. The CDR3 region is CASSLVTGDGYTF. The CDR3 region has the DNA TGTGCCAGCAGTTTAGTGACAGGGGATGGCTACACCTTC.

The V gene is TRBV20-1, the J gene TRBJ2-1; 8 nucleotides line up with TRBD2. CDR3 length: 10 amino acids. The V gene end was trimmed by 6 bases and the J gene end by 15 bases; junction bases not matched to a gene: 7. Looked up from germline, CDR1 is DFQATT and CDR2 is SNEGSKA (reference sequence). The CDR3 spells CSAELAVAFF. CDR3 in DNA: TGCAGTGCAGAACTAGCGGTGGCGTTCTTC.

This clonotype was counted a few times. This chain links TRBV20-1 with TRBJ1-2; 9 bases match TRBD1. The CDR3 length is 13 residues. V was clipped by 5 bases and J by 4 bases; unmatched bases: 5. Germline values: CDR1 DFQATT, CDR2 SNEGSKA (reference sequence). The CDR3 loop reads CSAGDRVSYGYTF. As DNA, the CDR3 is TGCAGTGCTGGGGACAGGGTCTCCTATGGCTACACCTTC.

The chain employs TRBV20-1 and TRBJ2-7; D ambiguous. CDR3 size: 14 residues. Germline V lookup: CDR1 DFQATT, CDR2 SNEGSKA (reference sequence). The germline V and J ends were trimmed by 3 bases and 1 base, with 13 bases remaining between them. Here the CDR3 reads CSARVGWRSYEQYF. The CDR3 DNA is TGCAGTGCTAGGGTTGGGTGGAGATCCTACGAGCAGTACTTC.

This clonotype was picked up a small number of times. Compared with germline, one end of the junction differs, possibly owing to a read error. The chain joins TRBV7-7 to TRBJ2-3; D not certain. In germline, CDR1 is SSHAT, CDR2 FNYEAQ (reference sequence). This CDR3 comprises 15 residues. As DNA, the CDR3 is TGTGCTAGCAGCTTTTCCGAGAGTAGCACAGATACGCAGTATTTT. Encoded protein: CASSFSESSTDTQYF.

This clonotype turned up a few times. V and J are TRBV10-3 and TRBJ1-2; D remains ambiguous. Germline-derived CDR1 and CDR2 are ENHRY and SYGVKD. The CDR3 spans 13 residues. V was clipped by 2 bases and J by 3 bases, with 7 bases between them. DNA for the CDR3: TGTGCCATCAGTGAGGGGGTGGACTATGGCTACACCTTC. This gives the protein CAISEGVDYGYTF.

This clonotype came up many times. The CDR3 coding sequence is TGTGCCAGCAGCCGATCGAATGAAAAACTGTTTTTT. Translated, it gives CASSRSNEKLFF. The rearrangement links TRBV3-1 to TRBJ1-4; no clear D. The CDR3 length is 12 residues. Germline CDR1 reads LGHDT; CDR2 reads YNNKEL (reference sequence). Trimming removed 4 bases at V and 5 bases at J, with 5 bases between.

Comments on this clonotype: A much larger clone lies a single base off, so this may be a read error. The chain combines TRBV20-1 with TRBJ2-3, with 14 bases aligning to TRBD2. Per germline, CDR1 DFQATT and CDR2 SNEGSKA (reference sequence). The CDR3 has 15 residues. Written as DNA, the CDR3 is TGCTGTGCTTTGACTAGCGGGAGGGTCACAGATACGCAGTATTTT. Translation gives CCALTSGRVTDTQYF.

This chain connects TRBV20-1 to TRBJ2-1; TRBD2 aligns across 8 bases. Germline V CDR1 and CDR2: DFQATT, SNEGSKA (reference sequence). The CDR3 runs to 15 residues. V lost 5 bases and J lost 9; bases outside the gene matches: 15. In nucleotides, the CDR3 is TGCAGTGCTTGGCGAGGGACTAGGGGGGTAGGTGAGCAGTTCTTC. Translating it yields CSAWRGTRGVGEQFF.

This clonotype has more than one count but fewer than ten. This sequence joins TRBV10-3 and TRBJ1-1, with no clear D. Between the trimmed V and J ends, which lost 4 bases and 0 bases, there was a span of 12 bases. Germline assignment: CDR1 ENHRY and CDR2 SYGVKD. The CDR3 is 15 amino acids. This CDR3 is CAISATESLNTEAFF. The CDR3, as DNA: TGTGCCATCAGTGCGACCGAGAGCTTGAACACTGAAGCTTTCTTT.

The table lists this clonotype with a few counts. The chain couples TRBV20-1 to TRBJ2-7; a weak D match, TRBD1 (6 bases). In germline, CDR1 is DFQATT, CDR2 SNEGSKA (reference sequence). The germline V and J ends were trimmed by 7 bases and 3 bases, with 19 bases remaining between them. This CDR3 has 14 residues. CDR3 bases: TGCAGTGGGGCATCCGGGACACTGAGCTACGAGCAGTACTTC. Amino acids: CSGASGTLSYEQYF.

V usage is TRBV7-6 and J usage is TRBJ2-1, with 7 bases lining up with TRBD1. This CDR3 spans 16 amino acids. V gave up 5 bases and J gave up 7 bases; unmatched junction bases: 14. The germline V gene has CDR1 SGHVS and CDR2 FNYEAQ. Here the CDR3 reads CASSRWTGTVGNEQFF. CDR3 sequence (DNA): TGTGCCAGCAGCCGCTGGACCGGGACAGTCGGAAATGAGCAGTTCTTC.

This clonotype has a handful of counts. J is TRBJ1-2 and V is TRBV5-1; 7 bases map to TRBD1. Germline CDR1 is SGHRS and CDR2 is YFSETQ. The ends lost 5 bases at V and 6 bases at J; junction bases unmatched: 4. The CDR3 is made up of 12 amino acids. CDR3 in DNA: TGCGCCAGCAGTTCGACAGGGAATGGCTACACCTTC. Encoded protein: CASSSTGNGYTF.

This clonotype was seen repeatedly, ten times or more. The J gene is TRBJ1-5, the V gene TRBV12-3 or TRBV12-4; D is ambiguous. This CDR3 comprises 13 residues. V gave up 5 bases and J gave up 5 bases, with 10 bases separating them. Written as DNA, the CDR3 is TGTGCCAGCAGTGTACGGGTACATCAGCCCCAGCATTTT. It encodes CASSVRVHQPQHF.

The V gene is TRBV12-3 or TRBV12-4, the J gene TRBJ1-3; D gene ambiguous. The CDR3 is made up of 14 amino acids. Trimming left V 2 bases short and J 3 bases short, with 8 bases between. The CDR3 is CASSLRVVGNTIYF. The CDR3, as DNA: TGTGCCAGCAGTTTAAGGGTGGTTGGAAACACCATATATTTT.

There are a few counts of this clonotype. The CDR3 here is CASSLSSRTSGQTYEQYF. The CDR3 DNA sequence: TGTGCCAGCAGTTTATCGTCACGGACTAGCGGACAGACCTACGAGCAGTACTTC. The J gene is TRBJ2-7, the V gene TRBV27, with TRBD2 matching over 10 bases. The CDR3 extends over 18 amino acids. CDR1 is MNHEY and CDR2 is SMNVEV in the germline V gene (reference sequence). With V trimmed by 0 bases and J by 2 bases, 10 bases remained unmatched.

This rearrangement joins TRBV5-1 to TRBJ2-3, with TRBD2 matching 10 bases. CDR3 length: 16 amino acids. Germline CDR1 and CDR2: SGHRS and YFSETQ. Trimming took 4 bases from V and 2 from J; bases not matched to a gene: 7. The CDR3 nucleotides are TGCGCCAGCAGCCTCATAGCGGGAGGTCACACAGATACGCAGTATTTT. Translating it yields CASSLIAGGHTDTQYF.

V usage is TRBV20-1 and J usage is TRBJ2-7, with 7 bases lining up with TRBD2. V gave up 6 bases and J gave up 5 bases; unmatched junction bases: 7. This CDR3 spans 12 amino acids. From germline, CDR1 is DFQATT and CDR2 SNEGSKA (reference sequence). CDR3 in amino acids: CSAYGLGDEQYF. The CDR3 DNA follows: TGCAGTGCCTACGGACTAGGAGACGAGCAGTACTTC.

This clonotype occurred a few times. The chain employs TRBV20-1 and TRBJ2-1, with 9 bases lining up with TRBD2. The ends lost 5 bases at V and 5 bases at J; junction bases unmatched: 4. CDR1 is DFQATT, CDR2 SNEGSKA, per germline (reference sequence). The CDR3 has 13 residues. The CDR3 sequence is CSARASGDNEQFF. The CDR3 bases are TGCAGTGCTCGGGCTAGCGGGGACAATGAGCAGTTCTTC.